This T cell receptor beta chain was found in a study of T cell responses to AZD1222 COVID-19 vaccine. Points from the study as a whole: Variant regions that are unmutated are reportedly the target of nearly half of spike-specific TCRs. Repertoire collection took place solely once the T cell response had peaked. Just a handful of AZD1222 recipients tested seropositive at baseline. Females made up more of the donors, who were largely white British, and clonal diversity may have come out too low.

The table came from immunoSEQ multiplex PCR; TCRdb's copy has only in-frame clones and leaves some out. The data hold approximately 190,000 clones, with 90% to 95% observed a single time. There are 14 residues in the CDR3. Looked up from germline, CDR1 is SQVTM and CDR2 is ANQGSEA. With 5 bases clipped from V and 4 bases from J, the junction kept 8 bases outside the gene matches. Concerning this clone itself: The antigen remains undetermined.

The receptor comes from an adult in good health. The starting material was peripheral blood, obtained on day 0 of AZD1222 vaccination. The chain combines TRBV29-1 with TRBJ2-3; 8 bases match TRBD1. CDR3 region: CSVIQDRAADTQYF. CDR3 sequence (DNA): TGCAGCGTTATCCAGGACAGGGCGGCAGATACGCAGTATTTT.